Listed below are T cell receptor beta chains from one sample, sequenced in a study of regulatory T cells in long-lasting Graves disease. Via MiXCR, TCRdb re-called the multiplex PCR reads, giving one row per CDR3 protein. The profile shows about 460,000 distinct CDR3 sequences, 20% to 25% of them singletons. The material sequenced was peripheral blood mononuclear cells (PBMCs), taken when the disease was refractory, from a patient treated with antithyroid drugs. Receptors were obtained from a female donor with Graves disease. Both conserved end residues are part of each CDR3. D genes are given only for firm matches.

V gene	D gene	J gene	CDR3 protein
TRBV27	-	TRBJ1-3	CASSSWTPGPGNTIYF
TRBV2	-	TRBJ1-5	CASSVDGGYSNQPQHF
TRBV7-2	TRBD1	TRBJ2-4	CASSPTGVGRNIQYF
TRBV2	-	TRBJ1-5	CASSEVLTERYNRPQHF
TRBV3-1	-	TRBJ1-1	CASSQNGNTEAFF
TRBV29-1	TRBD2	TRBJ2-7	CSVDGIAGGFVGREQYF
TRBV4-2	TRBD1	TRBJ1-5	CASSQDLGLQGRYQPQHF
TRBV11-3	-	TRBJ2-5	CASSLLTGWSETEAQETQYF
TRBV12-3/TRBV12-4	-	TRBJ2-7	CASGSQGSEQYF
TRBV28	-	TRBJ1-5	CASLSPNQPQHF
TRBV7-8	-	TRBJ2-7	CASSLARTGTKSYEQYF
TRBV4-1	TRBD2	TRBJ2-5	CASSQVGQRGRETQYF
TRBV7-2	-	TRBJ1-1	CASSLGFGGGEAFF
TRBV7-2	TRBD1	TRBJ1-6	CASSSYPKADRGGSPLHF
TRBV3-1	-	TRBJ1-6	CASSQRRGSPLHF
TRBV14	TRBD1	TRBJ1-2	CASSSWTGSYGYTF
TRBV7-6	-	TRBJ1-4	CASSLGQIEKLFF
TRBV28	-	TRBJ1-6	CASSFHSNNSPLHF
TRBV6-5	-	TRBJ2-6	CASSYQIGSGANVLTF
TRBV7-2	TRBD1	TRBJ1-2	CASSLTAAGGGGYTF
TRBV28	-	TRBJ1-1	CASSSRGGGEAFF
TRBV4-3	-	TRBJ1-1	CASSQEAGANTEAFF
TRBV7-9	-	TRBJ2-5	CASSRGTQPPQETQYF
TRBV30	-	TRBJ2-5	CAWTKGGPETQYF
TRBV6-5	TRBD2	TRBJ2-7	CASSYTVAGESEQYF
TRBV14	-	TRBJ1-6	CASSHMSFHSPLHF
TRBV5-5	-	TRBJ2-7	CASSLEGPIGHEQYF
TRBV7-6	-	TRBJ2-7	CASSLRLAGDMYEQYF
TRBV20-1	-	TRBJ2-7	CSAGGRGWGNEQYF
TRBV7-9	TRBD1	TRBJ2-7	CASSNLAGGGEQYF
TRBV27	-	TRBJ1-6	CASTSIRGSPLHF
TRBV15	TRBD1	TRBJ1-3	CATSRDGTGDNTIYF
TRBV3-1	-	TRBJ2-1	CASSQSGGLNEQFF
TRBV4-2	TRBD2	TRBJ2-3	CASSQDTSGGTDTQYF
TRBV5-1	TRBD2	TRBJ2-2	CASSPDRTSGGLLSRTGELFF
TRBV6-2/TRBV6-3	-	TRBJ2-7	CASSYERYEQYF
TRBV5-1	TRBD1	TRBJ2-7	CASSPDRSPFSYEQYF
TRBV28	TRBD1	TRBJ1-2	CATYRGQGAYTF
TRBV6-2/TRBV6-3	TRBD1	TRBJ2-7	CASSYSRTGVHEQYF
TRBV19	-	TRBJ1-2	CASRDRYGYTF
TRBV12-3/TRBV12-4	TRBD2	TRBJ2-3	CASSFLAGNTDTQYF
TRBV12-3/TRBV12-4	-	TRBJ2-7	CASSRTATYEQYF
TRBV7-9	-	TRBJ2-2	CASSSGQFTGELFF
TRBV12-5	TRBD1	TRBJ1-1	CASGLVPLGQGVHTEAFF
TRBV20-1	-	TRBJ2-7	CSASRQSYEQYF
TRBV28	TRBD2	TRBJ2-5	CASTATGGTYNSQETQYF
TRBV20-1	TRBD2	TRBJ2-7	CSAFSGRGSYEQYF
TRBV7-6	-	TRBJ1-5	CASSLDTNQPQHF
TRBV12-3/TRBV12-4	-	TRBJ1-1	CASSAPGLRNTEAFF
TRBV12-3/TRBV12-4	-	TRBJ2-5	CASSLGGDQETQYF
TRBV11-2	-	TRBJ1-1	CASSLVGQMGTEAFF
TRBV11-3	-	TRBJ2-7	CASSLMGASNYEQYF
TRBV3-1	-	TRBJ1-4	CASSRQDLQGWEKLFF
TRBV7-9	-	TRBJ2-1	CASSKSKDNEQFF
TRBV29-1	-	TRBJ1-1	CSVEALGGTEAFF
TRBV20-1	-	TRBJ1-5	CSASRGGIYQPQHF
TRBV12-5	-	TRBJ2-5	CASGLGGQFNQETQYF